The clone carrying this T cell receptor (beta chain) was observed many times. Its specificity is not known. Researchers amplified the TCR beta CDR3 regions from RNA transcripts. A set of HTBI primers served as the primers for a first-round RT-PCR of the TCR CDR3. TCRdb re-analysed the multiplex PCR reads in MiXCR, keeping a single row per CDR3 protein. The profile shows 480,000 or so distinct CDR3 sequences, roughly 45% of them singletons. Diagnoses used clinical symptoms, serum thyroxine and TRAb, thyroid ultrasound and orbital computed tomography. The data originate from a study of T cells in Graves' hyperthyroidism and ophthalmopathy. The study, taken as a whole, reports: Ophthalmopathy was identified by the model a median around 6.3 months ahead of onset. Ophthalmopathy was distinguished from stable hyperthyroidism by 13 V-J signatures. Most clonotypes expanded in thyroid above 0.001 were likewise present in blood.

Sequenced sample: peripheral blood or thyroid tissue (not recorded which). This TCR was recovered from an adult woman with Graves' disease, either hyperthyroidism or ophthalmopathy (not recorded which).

The CDR3 region is CATSRVIPDRGYTF. In nucleotides, the CDR3 is TGTGCCACCAGCAGAGTCATCCCGGACCGGGGCTACACCTTC. The chain links TRBV15 to TRBJ1-2; D not resolved. In germline, CDR1 is LNHNV, CDR2 YYDKDF (reference sequence). Trimming shortened V by 1 base and J by 8 bases, and 14 bases separated the two germline ends. The CDR3 runs to 14 residues.